The rows below give T cell receptor beta chains drawn from one sample of a study of human T cells and chemical hapten exposure. MiXCR, applied by TCRdb to the RACE reads, yields one record per CDR3 protein. The sample carries approximately 160,000 distinct CDR3 sequences, 25% to 30% recorded once. The sample here was whole blood, taken in connection with sensitization to the hapten diphenylcyclopropenone (DPC). The receptors were sampled from a woman younger than 30 with alopecia areata. Some clones in this sample may be carry-over from other donors' samples. Each CDR3 is given with its conserved first and last residue. D genes are given only for firm matches. Clone sizes are given selectively: once, few, many, or a class where the clone is expanded.

clone_size d_call j_call v_call cdr3_aa cdr3_nt
few - TRBJ2-7 TRBV20-1 CSAQDTTYEQYF TGCAGTGCGCAGGACACCACCTACGAGCAGTACTTC
few - TRBJ1-5 TRBV6-6 CASSYGGPRQPQHF TGTGCCAGCAGTTACGGGGGTCCCAGGCAGCCCCAGCATTTT
few - TRBJ2-7 TRBV7-3 CASSFPPSKKSYEQYF TGTGCCAGCAGCTTCCCCCCTTCTAAGAAATCCTACGAGCAGTACTTC
- - TRBJ2-5 TRBV7-2 CASSRGLRGETQYF TGTGCCAGCAGCCGGGGCCTCCGCGGGGAGACCCAGTACTTC
- - TRBJ2-1 TRBV3-1 CASTPRGGIGEQFF TGTGCCAGCACCCCAAGGGGGGGGATTGGAGAGCAGTTCTTC
- TRBD2 TRBJ2-7 TRBV4-3 CASSQISGRGSYEQYF TGCGCCAGCAGCCAAATCAGCGGGAGAGGGTCCTACGAGCAGTACTTC
- TRBD1 TRBJ1-2 TRBV7-2 CASSFTGTGGVSYGYTF TGTGCCAGCAGCTTCACCGGGACAGGGGGCGTGAGCTATGGCTACACCTTC
few - TRBJ2-7 TRBV7-2 CASSLDGPKSSYEQYF TGTGCCAGCAGCCTGGATGGACCTAAGAGCTCCTACGAGCAGTACTTC
- - TRBJ2-3 TRBV25-1 CASSESPGANTQYF TGTGCCAGCAGTGAATCCCCAGGGGCAAATACGCAGTATTTT
- - TRBJ1-3 TRBV4-1 CASSQPPGRYSGNTIYF TGCGCCAGCAGCCAACCACCGGGCCGATACTCTGGAAACACCATATATTTT
once - TRBJ1-6 TRBV14 CASSQGFRNSPLHF TGTGCCAGCAGCCAAGGGTTTAGAAATTCACCCCTCCACTTT
- TRBD2 TRBJ2-1 TRBV4-2 CASSPSAAGGPVNEQFF TGTGCCAGCAGCCCAAGCGCAGCGGGAGGGCCGGTAAATGAGCAGTTCTTC